The clone carrying this TCR beta chain was recorded a few times. This sample was included in a study of post-analysis software for immune sequencing data. Unique molecular identifiers had been added to the TCR beta cDNA libraries. TCRdb processed the PCR reads anew with MiXCR; each CDR3 protein has one entry. There are about 770,000 distinct CDR3 sequences in the sample; 35% to 55% occur only once, and just under 5% lies in the top ten. This TCR was recovered from a girl aged 5-17 years with multiple sclerosis. Sequencing used blood.

CDR3 protein: CASRTVAGELSYEQYF. CDR3 nucleotide sequence: TGTGCCAGCAGAACGGTGGCGGGAGAGCTCTCCTACGAGCAGTACTTC. The chain combines TRBV27 with TRBJ2-7; 7 bases line up with TRBD2. V trimming: 6 bases; J trimming: 0 bases; junction bases outside the gene matches: 11. Germline assignment: CDR1 MNHEY and CDR2 SMNVEV (reference sequence). The CDR3 totals 16 residues.